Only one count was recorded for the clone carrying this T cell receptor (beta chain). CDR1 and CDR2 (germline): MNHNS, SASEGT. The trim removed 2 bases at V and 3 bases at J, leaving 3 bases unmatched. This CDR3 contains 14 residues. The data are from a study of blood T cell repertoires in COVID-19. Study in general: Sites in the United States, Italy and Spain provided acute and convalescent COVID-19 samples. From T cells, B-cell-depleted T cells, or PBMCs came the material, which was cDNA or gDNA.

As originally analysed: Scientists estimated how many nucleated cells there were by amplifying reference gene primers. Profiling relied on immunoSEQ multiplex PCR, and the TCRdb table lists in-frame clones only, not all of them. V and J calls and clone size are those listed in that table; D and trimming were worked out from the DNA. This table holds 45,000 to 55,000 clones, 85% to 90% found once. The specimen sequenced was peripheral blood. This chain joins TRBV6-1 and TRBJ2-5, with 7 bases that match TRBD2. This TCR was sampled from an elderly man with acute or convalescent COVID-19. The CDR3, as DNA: TGTGCCAGCAGTGAATCTGGGGGGGAAGAGACCCAGTACTTC. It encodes CASSESGGEETQYF.